This T cell receptor beta chain originates from a study of identical twins. General observations from the study: Beta clonotypes that were abundant in cord blood contained fewer insertions, a pattern absent from memory repertoires. Sequences that were out-of-frame, alpha and twin-shared displayed an excess of low generation probability.

TCRdb reprocessed the 5' RACE reads via MiXCR and lists one record per CDR3 protein. The sample gives 400,000 to 600,000 distinct CDR3 sequences, about 20% of which show up once; more than 0.4% is in the top ten. This clonotype was seen a handful of times. Antigen: not known. The ends were cut back, 2 bases at V and 3 bases at J, with 12 bases in the middle. The CDR3 runs 14 residues. The germline V gene encodes CDR1 SGHTS and CDR2 YDEGEE. These data also formed part of another study, on yellow fever vaccine responses in identical twins.

This rearrangement joins TRBV5-8 to TRBJ2-7, with TRBD1 as a possible D gene (5 bases). The source of this sequence is a woman aged 18-29 years in good health. Source material: CD4+ T cells sorted from blood. The CDR3 DNA reads as TGTGCCAGCAGCTTCCAAGGGGTCGACTACGAGCAGTACGTC. Encoded protein: CASSFQGVDYEQYV.